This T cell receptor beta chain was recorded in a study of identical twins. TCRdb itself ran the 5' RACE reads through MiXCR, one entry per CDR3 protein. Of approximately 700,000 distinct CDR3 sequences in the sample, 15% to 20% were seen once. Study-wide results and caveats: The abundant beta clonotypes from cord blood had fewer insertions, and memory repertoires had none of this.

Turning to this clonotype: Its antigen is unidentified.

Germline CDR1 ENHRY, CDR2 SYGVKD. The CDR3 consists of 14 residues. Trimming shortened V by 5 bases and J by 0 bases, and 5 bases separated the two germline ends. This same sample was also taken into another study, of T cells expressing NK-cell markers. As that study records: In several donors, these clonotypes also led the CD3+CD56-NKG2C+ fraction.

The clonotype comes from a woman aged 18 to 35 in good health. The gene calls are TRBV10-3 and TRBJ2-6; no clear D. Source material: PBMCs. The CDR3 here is CAISLDSGANVLTF. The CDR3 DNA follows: TGTGCCATCAGTCTTGACTCTGGGGCCAACGTCCTGACTTTC.